Presented here are 5 T cell receptor beta chains from one specimen sequenced in a study of shared clonotypes between healthy human individuals. Using immunoSEQ multiplex PCR, the repertoire was profiled, and TCRdb retains in-frame clones only, with some absent. The sample holds over a million clones, around 76% seen once. The material sequenced was memory CD4+ T cells sorted from blood. The sample's subset: CD45RA-negative fraction. The source of these receptors is a man between 18 and 29 years old in good health.

V gene TRBV5-1 combines with J gene TRBJ2-5; D might be TRBD2 (5 bases). CDR1 is SGHRS, CDR2 YFSETQ, per germline. The CDR3 length is 13 residues. V gave up 4 bases and J gave up 5 bases, with 12 bases separating them. The CDR3 here is CASSGGPGETQYF. DNA of the CDR3: TGCGCCAGCAGCGGAGGACCTGGGGAGACCCAGTACTTC.

This rearrangement joins TRBV5-4 to TRBJ1-3; TRBD1 might be the D (6 bases). Per the germline V gene, CDR1 is SGHNT and CDR2 is YYREEE (reference sequence). V dropped 4 bases and J dropped 0 bases, with 14 bases sitting between them. The CDR3 extends over 16 amino acids. The DNA of the CDR3 is TGTGCCAGCAGCCCGGGGGGGGCTTACTCTGGAAACACCATATATTTT. It encodes CASSPGGAYSGNTIYF.

The chain joins TRBV5-1 to TRBJ2-3, with TRBD2 matching over 12 bases. The junction had 8 bases not matched to a gene; V was cut back by 3 bases and J by 3 bases. The CDR3 has 17 residues. Germline V gene sequence: CDR1 SGHRS, CDR2 YFSETQ. The chain's CDR3 is CASSSGRTSGKTDTQYF. The CDR3 DNA reads as TGCGCCAGCAGCTCGGGACGGACTAGCGGGAAAACAGATACGCAGTATTTT.

This chain joins TRBV19 and TRBJ1-1; maybe TRBD1 (6 bases). Germline V CDR1 and CDR2: LNHDA, SQIVND (reference sequence). Trimming removed 0 bases from V and 3 bases from J, with 11 bases in between. The CDR3 contains 15 residues. The CDR3 sequence: CASSIDPPGDTEAFF. The CDR3 DNA reads as TGTGCCAGTAGTATAGATCCGCCAGGGGACACTGAAGCTTTCTTT.

In its sample, this clone was seen once. The V and J genes are TRBV27 and TRBJ2-3; no clear D gene. V was trimmed by 5 bases and J by 9 bases, leaving 12 bases between them. The CDR3 is 12 amino acids. Germline CDR1 MNHEY, CDR2 SMNVEV (reference sequence). CDR3 residues: CASSPFRDTQYF. As DNA, the CDR3 is TGTGCCAGCAGTCCCTTCCGAGACACGCAGTATTTT.